The rows below give T cell receptor beta chains drawn from one sample of a study of shared clonotypes between healthy human individuals. Only in-frame clones appear in the TCRdb table, and some are missing; sequencing was by immunoSEQ multiplex PCR. The table has approximately 2.4 million clones, approximately 94% seen once; the top ten hold roughly 0.13%. The sequencing sample was made of naive CD4+ T cells sorted from blood. These receptors all come from a man aged 18 to 30 in good health. Both conserved end residues are part of each CDR3. D genes are given only for firm matches. Clone size appears in some rows only: once, few, many, or a class for an expanded clone.

clone_size,j_call,v_call,d_call,cdr3_aa
-,TRBJ1-2,TRBV5-1,TRBD1,CASSWGQVEYGYTF
-,TRBJ1-6,TRBV7-6,TRBD1,CASSLGTGVGNSPLHF
-,TRBJ2-5,TRBV5-1,TRBD1,CASSWGTGGVMETQYF
-,TRBJ2-2,TRBV7-2,TRBD2,CASSRTSGPNTGELFF
-,TRBJ2-2,TRBV5-1,TRBD1,CASSIRDRGTGELFF
-,TRBJ1-1,TRBV18,TRBD1,CASSPGGTGASTEAFF
-,TRBJ1-5,TRBV5-5,TRBD1,CASSRDSLSNQPQHF
-,TRBJ2-1,TRBV10-3,-,CAISEPTINEQFF
-,TRBJ2-5,TRBV6-6,TRBD2,CASSRTSGQETQYF
-,TRBJ1-5,TRBV28,-,CASRSPSAGNQPQHF
-,TRBJ2-1,TRBV18,TRBD2,CASSLQREGNNEQFF
-,TRBJ1-5,TRBV4-3,-,CASSQSRGVSNQPQHF
-,TRBJ2-5,TRBV19,-,CASSVTWTTQETQYF
once,TRBJ2-2,TRBV11-3,-,CASSNPPNTGELFF
-,TRBJ2-5,TRBV29-1,-,CSVEWGPQYF
-,TRBJ2-3,TRBV29-1,TRBD1,CSVERGQGTDTQYF
-,TRBJ2-3,TRBV20-1,-,CSAPGVDTQYF
-,TRBJ2-7,TRBV7-2,-,CASSLGLGEQYF
-,TRBJ1-2,TRBV28,TRBD1,CASSYRDRGGYTF
-,TRBJ2-2,TRBV7-3,TRBD1,CASSPPGTGRTGELFF
-,TRBJ1-1,TRBV4-1,-,CASSQDYGGEEAFF
-,TRBJ1-1,TRBV5-6,-,CASSLTGGGRYTEAFF
-,TRBJ2-3,TRBV6-4,-,CASSDGGSTDTQYF
-,TRBJ2-7,TRBV6-5,-,CASRRGDSSYEQYF
-,TRBJ2-1,TRBV7-2,-,CASSSDGVLPSYNEQFF
once,TRBJ2-1,TRBV6-1,TRBD2,CASSELRGGWNNEQFF
-,TRBJ2-5,TRBV5-4,-,CASSLEGASKETQYF
-,TRBJ2-1,TRBV11-2,TRBD2,CASSLAASGSSYNEQFF
-,TRBJ2-7,TRBV4-1,-,CASSQDGQGLREQYF
-,TRBJ2-1,TRBV6-5,-,CASSSPSSYNEQFF
-,TRBJ2-5,TRBV2,TRBD2,CASSERERGASQETQYF
-,TRBJ2-5,TRBV10-3,TRBD2,CAISGLAGGQETQYF
-,TRBJ2-4,TRBV5-5,-,CASSSAQGAGTIQYF
-,TRBJ2-5,TRBV6-1,-,CASSEGRGMYQETQYF
-,TRBJ1-2,TRBV4-1,TRBD1,CASSQIDRGVGYTF
-,TRBJ2-7,TRBV2,-,CASSVDSYEQYF
-,TRBJ1-2,TRBV18,-,CASSPEDGNYGYTF